Below, 21 T cell receptor beta chains from the same sample are listed, as sequenced in a study of shared clonotypes between healthy human individuals. Data came from immunoSEQ multiplex PCR; TCRdb stores just in-frame clones and leaves some out. The data show 400,000 to 500,000 clones, with 76% seen just once and 13% held by the top ten. The sequencing input was PBMCs. These receptors were collected from a woman aged 40 to 50 in good health. Some clones in this sample may be carry-over from other donors' samples.

The V call is TRBV11-2, the J call TRBJ2-7; 8 positions agree with TRBD1. This CDR3 contains 16 residues. Germline trimming cut 4 bases from V and 5 bases from J; bases unmatched to any gene: 13. CDR1 SGHAT and CDR2 FQNNGV come from the germline V gene. The CDR3 sequence: CASSSPTGENEDEQYF. The DNA for the CDR3 is TGTGCCAGCAGCTCCCCGACAGGGGAGAATGAGGACGAGCAGTACTTC. Full variable domain (outside the CDR3, taken from reference TRBV11-2 and TRBJ2-7): EAGVAQSPRYKIIEKRQSVAFWCNPISGHATLYWYQQILGQGPKLLIQFQNNGVVDDSQLPKDRFSAERLKGVDSTLKIQPAKLEDSAVYLCASSSPTGENEDEQYFGPGTRLTVT.

The chain is built from TRBV6-5 and TRBJ2-1; possibly TRBD2 for D (5 bases). This CDR3 spans 16 amino acids. CDR1 and CDR2 from the germline V gene are MNHEY and SVGAGI. The germline V and J ends were trimmed by 4 bases and 9 bases, with 22 bases remaining between them. In nucleotides, the CDR3 is TGTGCCAGCAGTTCCCAGACTATTCAGGCATACGGTGAGCAGTTCTTC. Translated, it gives CASSSQTIQAYGEQFF.

J is TRBJ2-7 and V is TRBV6-5, with 11 bases aligning to TRBD2. Germline CDR1 is MNHEY and CDR2 is SVGAGI. This CDR3 comprises 14 residues. With 6 bases clipped from V and 3 bases from J, the junction kept 4 bases outside the gene matches. CDR3 sequence: CASRATSGNYEQYF. The CDR3 DNA follows: TGTGCCAGCAGGGCGACTAGCGGGAACTACGAGCAGTACTTC.

A remark on this clone: Given a far larger clone just one base away, this is likely a sequencing read error. The chain links TRBV6-6 to TRBJ2-7, with 7 bases matching TRBD1. The CDR3 sequence is 15 residues long. CDR1 is MNHNY and CDR2 is SVGAGI in the germline V gene (reference sequence). CDR3 region: CASSTYRGGSYGQYF. The DNA of the CDR3 is TGTGCCAGCAGTACCTACAGGGGTGGGTCCTACGGGCAGTACTTC.

The chain links TRBV28 to TRBJ2-6; TRBD1 agrees at 7 bases. This CDR3 contains 17 residues. Germline assignment: CDR1 MDHEN and CDR2 SYDVKM. V shed 8 bases and J 2 bases; nucleotides not matched to a gene: 12. CDR3 nucleotides: TGTGCCAGCTCCCCCCCGGACAGGCTGCCTGGGGCCAACGTCCTGACTTTC. Translation: CASSPPDRLPGANVLTF.

A single count supports this clone. A much larger clone differs by one base, so this may be a read error. It is likely a read error, because the conserved phenylalanine at the end of the CDR3 is missing. V usage is TRBV30 and J usage is TRBJ1-1, with D unresolved. The CDR3 has 15 residues. The germline V and J ends were trimmed by 0 bases and 3 bases, with 14 bases remaining between them. Looked up from germline, CDR1 is GTSNPN and CDR2 is SVGIG (reference sequence). The CDR3 DNA reads TGTGCCTGGAGTGTAGGTAGAGCCGGGGACACTGAAGCTTTCCTT. It yields the protein CAWSVGRAGDTEAFL.

The rearrangement joins TRBV18 to TRBJ2-7, with 8 bases identical to TRBD1. The CDR3 is made up of 14 amino acids. The V and J ends lost 6 bases and 3 bases, in that order; junction bases with no gene match: 7. The V gene's germline CDR1 is KGHSH and CDR2 LQKENI. CDR3 sequence: CASSLTGGVYEQYF. CDR3 in DNA: TGTGCCAGCTCTCTCACAGGGGGAGTCTACGAGCAGTACTTC.

The chain joins TRBV5-8 to TRBJ1-4, with D perhaps TRBD1 (5 bases). The V end lost 3 bases, the J end lost 3 bases, and 9 bases lay between the germline ends. Germline lookup yields CDR1 SGHTS and CDR2 YDEGEE. The CDR3 contains 14 residues. The CDR3 reads CASSYGTANEKLFF. As DNA, the CDR3 is TGTGCCAGCAGCTACGGGACGGCTAATGAAAAACTGTTTTTT.

This clone came up many times. Distinct nucleotide sequences in the sample also encode this CDR3. This chain joins TRBV30 and TRBJ1-4; D ambiguous. The CDR3 extends over 12 amino acids. Trimming removed 1 base from V and 8 bases from J, with 8 bases in between. Looked up from germline, CDR1 is GTSNPN and CDR2 is SVGIG (reference sequence). The DNA of the CDR3 is TGTGCCTGGAGTGCCTCTCGGGAAAAACTGTTTTTT. Translation: CAWSASREKLFF.

The chain is built from TRBV7-2 and TRBJ1-3, with a weak D call TRBD1 (5 bases). CDR1 SGHTA and CDR2 FQGNSA come from the germline V gene. V was pared by 5 bases and J by 1 base, with 12 bases between. The CDR3 is 15 amino acids. CDR3 in DNA: TGTGCCAGCAGCCGAGACAGTTGGTCTGGAAACACCATATATTTT. The encoded protein is CASSRDSWSGNTIYF.

This chain uses TRBV28 with TRBJ1-5; TRBD1 might be the D (5 bases). The CDR3 consists of 14 residues. In germline, CDR1 is MDHEN, CDR2 SYDVKM. The V gene lost 7 bases and the J gene lost 7 bases, with 17 bases spanning the gap. The DNA of the CDR3 is TGTGCCAGCACCCTGGGGCAGGGTTGGCAGCCCCAGCATTTT. Translating it yields CASTLGQGWQPQHF.

The table lists this clone with a count of one. The CDR3 here is CASSFTVYGYTF. In DNA, the CDR3 is TGTGCCAGCAGTTTCACCGTCTATGGCTACACCTTC. The chain links TRBV28 to TRBJ1-2; D is uncertain. Trimming took off 3 bases at V and 4 bases at J, with 6 bases between the two ends. The CDR3 has 12 amino acids. Germline lookup yields CDR1 MDHEN and CDR2 SYDVKM.

The CDR3 loop is CASSPGNRGLGYTF. DNA for the CDR3: TGTGCCAGCTCACCGGGGAACAGGGGGCTTGGCTACACCTTC. The chain links TRBV18 to TRBJ1-2, with 9 bases fitting TRBD1. V dropped 3 bases and J dropped 7; count of bases not matched to a gene: 6. The germline V gene has CDR1 KGHSH and CDR2 LQKENI. The CDR3 consists of 14 residues.

The gene calls are TRBV30 and TRBJ2-3; D might be TRBD2 (6 bases). Germline loops: CDR1 GTSNPN, CDR2 SVGIG (reference sequence). The ends were cut back, 3 bases at V and 1 base at J, with 8 bases in the middle. This CDR3 spans 13 amino acids. The CDR3 DNA follows: TGTGCCTGGAGCGGGAGCCGCACAGATACGCAGTATTTT. Its protein product is CAWSGSRTDTQYF. The full variable domain, rest sourced from reference TRBV30 and TRBJ2-3, is SQTIHQWPATLVQPVGSPLSLECTVEGTSNPNLYWYRQAAGRGLQLLFYSVGIGQISSEVPQNLSASRPQDRQFILSSKKLLLSDSGFYLCAWSGSRTDTQYFGPGTRLTVL.

With regard to this clone: A much larger clone is a single base away; this may be a read error. The sample carries other DNA sequences with the same CDR3. The chain combines TRBV7-9 with TRBJ2-5; D is undetermined. This CDR3 is 11 amino acids long. Germline V CDR1 and CDR2: SEHNR, FQNEAQ (reference sequence). CDR3 coding DNA: TGTGCTAGCAGCTTACAAGAGACCCAGTACTTC. Amino acids: CASSLQETQYF.

This clone was seen at least ten times. The chain recombines TRBV7-2 with TRBJ1-1; D is undetermined. CDR1 SGHTA and CDR2 FQGNSA come from the germline V gene. This CDR3 spans 13 amino acids. Deletions cut 5 bases from V and 1 base from J, with 8 bases between. The CDR3, as DNA: TGTGCCAGCAGCCTATTTGGGAACACTGAAGCTTTCTTT. Translating it yields CASSLFGNTEAFF.

This clone was detected only a few times. This rearrangement joins TRBV5-1 to TRBJ2-1; 8 nucleotides line up with TRBD2. The J segment lost 4 bases and the V segment lost 4 bases, leaving 19 bases of the junction unmatched. There are 19 residues in the CDR3. CDR1 and CDR2 from the germline V gene are SGHRS and YFSETQ. The CDR3 coding sequence is TGCGCCAGCAGCCTCCGGACACCTAAGGCCGAGCGGGAGTACAATGAGCAGTTCTTC. Translating gives CASSLRTPKAEREYNEQFF. The whole variable domain, filled in from reference TRBV5-1 and TRBJ2-1, reads KAGVTQTPRYLIKTRGQQVTLSCSPISGHRSVSWYQQTPGQGLQFLFEYFSETQRNKGNFPGRFSGRQFSNSRSEMNVSTLELGDSALYLCASSLRTPKAEREYNEQFFGPGTRLTVL.

The chain couples TRBV5-1 to TRBJ1-4; tentatively, D is TRBD1 (6 bases). The CDR3 consists of 16 residues. Germline V gene sequence: CDR1 SGHRS, CDR2 YFSETQ. V was clipped by 0 bases and J by 8 bases, with 17 bases between them. The CDR3 reads CASSLEPAGTPEKLFF. The CDR3 region has the DNA TGCGCCAGCAGCTTGGAGCCGGCCGGGACACCCGAAAAACTGTTTTTT.

Of note for this clone: At one end the junction does not follow the germline gene, possibly because of a read error. The gene calls are TRBV27 and TRBJ2-7; TRBD1 or TRBD2 may be the D gene (5 bases each). The J call may be mistaken, given a closer DNA end match to TRBJ2-1. The CDR3 length is 15 residues. Germline values: CDR1 MNHEY, CDR2 SMNVEV (reference sequence). The CDR3: CASSLSGRGYNEQFF. The CDR3 DNA follows: TGTGCCAGCAGTCTATCGGGACGGGGTTACAATGAGCAGTTCTTC.

V gene TRBV9 combines with J gene TRBJ2-7, with D possibly matching TRBD2 (6 bases). The V end lost 3 bases, the J end lost 0 bases, and 16 bases lay between the germline ends. Germline V gives CDR1 SGDLS, CDR2 YYNGEE. The CDR3 contains 16 residues. CDR3 amino acids: CASSARDGGYSYEQYF. The CDR3 DNA sequence: TGTGCCAGCAGCGCGCGGGACGGAGGCTACTCCTACGAGCAGTACTTC.

This clone has only a few counts. CDR3 sequence reads: CASTRQGASYEQYF. CDR3 coding DNA: TGTGCCAGCACCAGGCAGGGGGCATCCTACGAGCAGTACTTC. The chain links TRBV7-2 to TRBJ2-7, with 8 bases aligning to TRBD1. Germline CDR1 is SGHTA and CDR2 is FQGNSA. The CDR3 is made up of 14 amino acids. After removal of 7 bases from V and 1 base from J, the junction contained 6 bases not matched to a gene.